The 27 T cell receptor beta chains below all came from one sample that was sequenced in a study of spatial heterogeneity in lung cancer. TCRdb used MiXCR to reprocess the 5' RACE reads, holding one entry per CDR3 protein. The data contain 4,500 to 6,500 distinct CDR3 sequences, about 12% of them singletons. Time point reported: sample taken at primary tumor resection. The starting material was normal lung tissue next to the tumor, obtained at surgery. Receptor source: a female donor with early-stage non-small cell lung cancer.

This clonotype was found a few times. The chain joins TRBV9 to TRBJ2-1, with 9 bases that match TRBD2. CDR1 SGDLS and CDR2 YYNGEE come from the germline V gene. V trimming: 2 bases; J trimming: 9 bases; junction bases outside the gene matches: 3. The CDR3 has 13 amino acids. The CDR3 here is CASSVISGSEQFF. The CDR3 bases are TGTGCCAGCAGCGTTATTAGCGGGAGTGAGCAGTTCTTC.

This clonotype came up many times. This sequence joins TRBV7-2 and TRBJ2-2; the D is unclear. The germline gives CDR1 SGHTA, CDR2 FQGNSA. The V end lost 1 base, the J end lost 0 bases, and 6 bases lay between the germline ends. This CDR3 is 15 amino acids long. CDR3 amino acids: CASSLEGPNTGELFF. CDR3 nucleotide sequence: TGTGCCAGCAGCTTAGAAGGTCCGAACACCGGGGAGCTGTTTTTT.

This clonotype is labeled as medium-sized (0.01 to 0.1%). The chain uses TRBV20-1 and TRBJ2-5; D gene uncertain. This CDR3 has 11 residues. The V and J ends lost 3 bases and 4 bases respectively, with 6 bases between them. CDR1 and CDR2 (germline): DFQATT, SNEGSKA (reference sequence). CDR3 residues: CSASSRETQYF. As DNA, the CDR3 is TGCAGTGCTAGTAGTAGAGAGACCCAGTACTTC.

Judged by abundance, this clonotype is medium-sized (0.01 to 0.1%). V is TRBV7-2 and J is TRBJ2-3; 7 bases match TRBD2. The CDR3 covers 15 residues. CDR1 is SGHTA and CDR2 is FQGNSA in the germline V gene. The J segment lost 6 bases and the V segment lost 1 base, leaving 7 bases of the junction unmatched. The CDR3: CASSLDAGARDTQYF. For the CDR3, the DNA is TGTGCCAGCAGCTTAGATGCGGGAGCCCGCGATACGCAGTATTTT.

This clonotype occurred a few times. The genes are TRBV5-1 and TRBJ1-3, with unresolved D. This CDR3 spans 16 amino acids. The germline V gene has CDR1 SGHRS and CDR2 YFSETQ. Trimming took off 3 bases at V and 2 bases at J, with 15 bases between the two ends. For the CDR3, the DNA is TGCGCCAGCAGCTCGGACCCGGGCTTGGCTGGAAACACCATATATTTT. It translates to CASSSDPGLAGNTIYF. The full variable domain, its missing parts supplied by reference TRBV5-1 and TRBJ1-3, is KAGVTQTPRYLIKTRGQQVTLSCSPISGHRSVSWYQQTPGQGLQFLFEYFSETQRNKGNFPGRFSGRQFSNSRSEMNVSTLELGDSALYLCASSSDPGLAGNTIYFGEGSWLTVV.

The V and J genes are TRBV28 and TRBJ2-7; 8 nucleotides agree with TRBD2. Looked up from germline, CDR1 is MDHEN and CDR2 is SYDVKM. This CDR3 is built from 17 residues. V shed 5 bases and J 6 bases; nucleotides not matched to a gene: 18. The CDR3 loop is CASSRLRAGVRHIEQYF. In nucleotides, the CDR3 is TGTGCCAGCAGTCGCCTTAGAGCGGGAGTCAGGCATATCGAGCAGTACTTC.

Judged by abundance, this clonotype is medium-sized. The rearrangement uses TRBV28 and TRBJ2-7, with unresolved D. The germline gives CDR1 MDHEN, CDR2 SYDVKM. The CDR3 contains 13 residues. The germline V and J ends were trimmed by 8 bases and 3 bases, with 14 bases remaining between them. The CDR3 DNA reads TGTGCCAGCCGGATCGGCCCAAACTACGAGCAGTACTTC. Its translation: CASRIGPNYEQYF.

This clonotype was picked up a small number of times. A junction end diverges from the germline sequence, so it may reflect a read error. The genes are TRBV12-3 or TRBV12-4 and TRBJ2-1; TRBD2 agrees at 7 bases. CDR3 length equals 11 residues. The CDR3 DNA sequence: TGTGTCAGCAGTTTATTGGGTAGCGGGTCCTTC. Protein: CVSSLLGSGSF.

Relative to its sample, this clonotype is large. The CDR3 DNA reads TGTGCCAGCAGCTTGCTAGCGGGCGGTAACACCGGGGAGCTGTTTTTT. Protein: CASSLLAGGNTGELFF. The V call is TRBV5-4, the J call TRBJ2-2; 8 positions agree with TRBD2. Germline V gene lookup returns CDR1 SGHNT and CDR2 YYREEE (reference sequence). The CDR3 length is 16 residues. V shed 1 base and J 2 bases; nucleotides not matched to a gene: 4.

The table lists this clonotype with many counts. This rearrangement joins TRBV10-3 to TRBJ2-7; TRBD1 matches 8 bases. There are 14 residues in the CDR3. V lost 6 bases and J lost 2; bases outside the gene matches: 6. Germline CDR1 reads ENHRY; CDR2 reads SYGVKD. CDR3 in DNA: TGTGCCATCAGCCATGGACAGGGAGCCTACGAGCAGTACTTC. The encoded protein is CAISHGQGAYEQYF.

This clonotype was recorded many times. The chain recombines TRBV10-3 with TRBJ2-3; 10 bases fit TRBD1. The V gene's germline CDR1 is ENHRY and CDR2 SYGVKD. The junction had 11 bases not matched to a gene; V was cut back by 11 bases and J by 6 bases. The CDR3 has 14 residues. The CDR3 bases are TGTGCCTCAAAACCGGGACAGGGGATGGATACGCAGTATTTT. Encoded protein: CASKPGQGMDTQYF.

By frequency in the sample, this clonotype is medium-sized. This rearrangement joins TRBV5-1 to TRBJ2-3; D is undetermined. The V gene lost 0 bases and the J gene lost 0 bases, with 5 bases spanning the gap. The CDR3 is 14 amino acids. Per germline, CDR1 SGHRS and CDR2 YFSETQ. CDR3 nucleotide sequence: TGCGCCAGCAGCTTGGGGCGGAGCACAGATACGCAGTATTTT. It codes for CASSLGRSTDTQYF.

This clonotype showed up just a few times. The chain has TRBV19 and TRBJ2-2; TRBD2 agrees at 7 bases. J gave up 6 bases and V 6 bases, and 1 base lay outside the gene matches. Germline V gives CDR1 LNHDA, CDR2 SQIVND (reference sequence). This CDR3 has 12 amino acids. In nucleotides, the CDR3 is TGTGCCAGTAGCCTAGCGGCCGGGGAGCTGTTTTTT. Translating gives CASSLAAGELFF.

This clonotype was seen only a few times. This chain joins TRBV7-2 and TRBJ1-2; D possibly corresponds to TRBD1 (5 bases). The CDR3 consists of 15 residues. V lost 5 bases, J lost 6 bases, and 19 bases lay in between. Germline CDR1 and CDR2: SGHTA and FQGNSA. The CDR3 here is CASSQQSGKRDGYTF. In nucleotides, the CDR3 is TGTGCCAGCAGCCAACAATCAGGGAAAAGGGATGGCTACACCTTC.

This clonotype was detected only a few times. The chain recombines TRBV27 with TRBJ1-1; no firm D call. Per germline, CDR1 MNHEY and CDR2 SMNVEV (reference sequence). V gave up 1 base and J gave up 1 base, with 10 bases separating them. The CDR3 consists of 15 residues. In DNA form, the CDR3 reads TGTGCCAGCAGTTTATATGTGGATACGAACACTGAAGCTTTCTTT. Encoded protein: CASSLYVDTNTEAFF.

This clonotype came up many times. The chain combines TRBV7-2 with TRBJ2-3; TRBD1 matches at 7 bases. V lost 5 bases and J lost 5; bases outside the gene matches: 13. The CDR3 runs 16 residues. Germline CDR1 SGHTA, CDR2 FQGNSA. For the CDR3, the DNA is TGTGCCAGCAGCGTCTGGCCCGACAGGGATAAAGATACGCAGTATTTT. Its protein is CASSVWPDRDKDTQYF. The full variable domain, rest sourced from reference TRBV7-2 and TRBJ2-3, is GAGVSQSPSNKVTEKGKDVELRCDPISGHTALYWYRQSLGQGLEFLIYFQGNSAPDKSGLPSDRFSAERTGGSVSTLTIQRTQQEDSAVYLCASSVWPDRDKDTQYFGPGTRLTVL.

The chain is built from TRBV12-3 or TRBV12-4 and TRBJ2-7; 9 bases line up with TRBD1. With V trimmed by 7 bases and J by 6 bases, 10 bases remained unmatched. The CDR3 is 14 amino acids. CDR3 sequence: CASTPSGQGSEQYF. In DNA form, the CDR3 reads TGTGCCAGCACCCCTAGCGGACAGGGGTCCGAGCAGTACTTC.

In its sample, this clonotype was seen many times. This rearrangement joins TRBV2 to TRBJ2-5; D is uncertain. V was pared by 5 bases and J by 7 bases, with 8 bases between. CDR1 is SNHLY and CDR2 is FYNNEI in the germline V gene. The length of the CDR3 is 11 residues. In DNA, the CDR3 is TGTGCCAGCAGTCCTACGGGGACCCAGTACTTC. Its protein product is CASSPTGTQYF.

The chain couples TRBV6-2 or TRBV6-3 to TRBJ2-1; D uncertain. The germline V gene has CDR1 MNHEY and CDR2 SVGEGT. This CDR3 has 17 residues. Trimming pared 7 bases from V and 15 bases from J, leaving 34 bases between. CDR3 DNA: TGTGCCAGCACAGGCGTCGTAAGAGGATTTCGGTACAATGTGCGGTTCTTC. Translating gives CASTGVVRGFRYNVRFF.

Only a few counts were recorded for this clonotype. CDR3 DNA sequence: TGTGCCAGCAGCCCCCATAAGCCCTCAGATACGCAGTATTTT. Its protein is CASSPHKPSDTQYF. The chain has TRBV11-2 and TRBJ2-3, with D unresolved. The length of the CDR3 is 14 residues. V was cut by 5 bases and J by 4 bases, with 13 bases left in between. Germline V lookup: CDR1 SGHAT, CDR2 FQNNGV.

This clonotype was seen many times. The J gene is TRBJ2-5, the V gene TRBV5-6, with 8 bases matching TRBD1. Germline loops: CDR1 SGHDT, CDR2 YYEEEE. V dropped 2 bases and J dropped 0; count of bases not matched to a gene: 6. CDR3 length equals 16 residues. CDR3 protein: CASSLMTGAYQETQYF. The DNA for the CDR3 is TGTGCCAGCAGCTTAATGACAGGGGCGTACCAAGAGACCCAGTACTTC.

Many counts were recorded for this clonotype. V usage is TRBV19 and J usage is TRBJ2-2, with D possibly TRBD2 on 5 matching bases. Germline CDR1 and CDR2: LNHDA and SQIVND (reference sequence). Trimming cost V 5 bases and J 6 bases, with 16 bases left between them. CDR3 length equals 15 residues. CDR3 loop: CASSRSGDLPGELFF. The CDR3 nucleotides are TGTGCCAGTAGTCGAAGCGGAGATTTACCCGGGGAGCTGTTTTTT. The whole variable domain, remainder taken from reference TRBV19 and TRBJ2-2, is DGGITQSPKYLFRKEGQNVTLSCEQNLNHDAMYWYRQDPGQGLRLIYYSQIVNDFQKGDIAEGYSVSREKKESFPLTVTSAQKNPTAFYLCASSRSGDLPGELFFGEGSRLTVL.

This clonotype was picked up many times. This CDR3 is CSAANLRGNEQFF. The DNA for the CDR3 is TGCAGTGCGGCCAACCTCAGGGGCAATGAGCAGTTCTTC. V and J are TRBV20-1 and TRBJ2-1; D is possibly TRBD1 (6 bases). The CDR3 is 13 amino acids. Germline lookup yields CDR1 DFQATT and CDR2 SNEGSKA (reference sequence). V lost 6 bases to trimming and J lost 6 bases, with 15 bases between them.

The chain combines TRBV4-3 with TRBJ2-1, with TRBD2 matching over 9 bases. The V gene end was trimmed by 1 base and the J gene end by 12 bases; junction bases not matched to a gene: 4. CDR1 is LGHNA, CDR2 YSLEER, per germline. This CDR3 spans 13 amino acids. The CDR3 coding sequence is TGCGCCAGCAGCCAAGTACTTAGCGGGGGGCAGTTCTTC. Amino acids: CASSQVLSGGQFF.

This clonotype was picked up many times. The gene calls are TRBV18 and TRBJ2-5; D gene uncertain. This CDR3 is built from 12 residues. The V and J ends lost 3 bases and 4 bases respectively, with 6 bases between them. Looked up from germline, CDR1 is KGHSH and CDR2 is LQKENI. Here the CDR3 reads CASSPRTETQYF. The CDR3 DNA is TGTGCCAGCTCACCTCGTACAGAGACCCAGTACTTC.

This clonotype is medium-sized. With a much larger clone just one base away, this may be a read error. The chain has TRBV20-1 and TRBJ1-5, with D perhaps matching TRBD1 (6 bases). V shed 6 bases and J shed 7 bases, with 7 bases lying between them. Germline V lookup: CDR1 DFQATT, CDR2 SNEGSKA (reference sequence). The CDR3 is made up of 10 amino acids. The CDR3 loop reads CSAGHQPQHF. The CDR3 DNA is TGCAGTGCGGGACACCAGCCCCAGCATTTT.

Within the sample, this clonotype is medium-sized (0.01 to 0.1%). The genes are TRBV27 and TRBJ2-3, with unresolved D. The CDR3 totals 14 residues. Germline assignment: CDR1 MNHEY and CDR2 SMNVEV (reference sequence). V gave up 4 bases and J gave up 3 bases, with 11 bases separating them. Here the CDR3 DNA reads TGTGCCAGCAGTTCATATCCTGGGACAGATACGCAGTATTTT. Protein: CASSSYPGTDTQYF.